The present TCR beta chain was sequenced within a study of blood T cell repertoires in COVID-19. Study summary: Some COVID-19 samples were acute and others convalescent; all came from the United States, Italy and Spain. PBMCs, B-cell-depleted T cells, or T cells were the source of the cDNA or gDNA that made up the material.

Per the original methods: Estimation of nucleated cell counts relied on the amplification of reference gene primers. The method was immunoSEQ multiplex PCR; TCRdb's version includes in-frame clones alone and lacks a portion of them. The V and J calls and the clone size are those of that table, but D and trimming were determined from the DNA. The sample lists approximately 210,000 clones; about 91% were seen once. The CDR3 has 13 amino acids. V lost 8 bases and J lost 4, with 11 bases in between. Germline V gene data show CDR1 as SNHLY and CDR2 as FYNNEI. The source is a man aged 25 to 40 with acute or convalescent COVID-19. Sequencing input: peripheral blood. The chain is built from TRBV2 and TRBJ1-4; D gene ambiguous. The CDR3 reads CASERDYNEKLFF. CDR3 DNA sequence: TGTGCCAGCGAGAGGGATTATAATGAAAAACTGTTTTTT. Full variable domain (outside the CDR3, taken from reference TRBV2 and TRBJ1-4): EPEVTQTPSHQVTQMGQEVILRCVPISNHLYFYWYRQILGQKVEFLVSFYNNEISEKSEIFDDQFSVERPDGSNFTLKIRSTKLEDSAMYFCASERDYNEKLFFGSGTQLSVL.